What follows are 13 T cell receptor beta chains derived from one specimen sequenced in a study of a mutant IDH1 vaccine in newly diagnosed glioma. What these receptors recognize is not known. Time point of the sample: week 5, during vaccination. Alongside topical imiquimod, each dose of vaccine comprised 300 ug of mutant IDH1 20-mer peptide. Profiled with immunoSEQ multiplex PCR; TCRdb holds only in-frame clones, not every one. Of roughly 50,000 clones in the sample, roughly four fifths were seen once. Sequences were derived from PBMCs, sampled from a glioma patient whose treatment included an IDH1 peptide vaccine. The receptor source for this set is a man in his thirties or forties with glioma.

This clone appeared once. This rearrangement joins TRBV6-5 to TRBJ1-2; 9 bases map to TRBD1. The CDR3 length is 15 residues. Germline V gene lookup returns CDR1 MNHEY and CDR2 SVGAGI. The junction had 7 bases not matched to a gene; V was cut back by 6 bases and J by 2 bases. CDR3 residues: CASRETGGGNYGYTF. The CDR3 DNA sequence: TGTGCCAGCAGGGAAACAGGGGGCGGGAACTATGGCTACACCTTC.

The V call is TRBV19, the J call TRBJ2-3; 12 nucleotides line up with TRBD2. Germline-derived CDR1 and CDR2 are LNHDA and SQIVND (reference sequence). After removal of 8 bases from V and 1 base from J, the junction contained 10 bases not matched to a gene. This CDR3 has 17 residues. For the CDR3, the DNA is TGTGCCAGTCGTCTAGCGGGGGGGCTCATTGGCACAGATACGCAGTATTTT. Encoded protein: CASRLAGGLIGTDTQYF.

CDR3 region: CATRLSYEQYF. CDR3 sequence (DNA): TGTGCCACCAGGCTGTCCTACGAGCAGTACTTC. This chain uses TRBV2 with TRBJ2-7; D remains unclear. In germline, CDR1 is SNHLY, CDR2 FYNNEI. Trimming removed 10 bases at V and 1 base at J, with 8 bases between. The CDR3 length is 11 residues.

Concerning this clone: At one end, the junction sequence differs from germline, possibly due to a read error. V gene TRBV6-1 combines with J gene TRBJ2-3; 7 nucleotides line up with TRBD1. Germline V CDR1 and CDR2: MNHNS, SASEGT. The CDR3 runs to 15 residues. The CDR3 here is CAGRGLTGFTDTQYF. The CDR3 DNA is TGTGCCGGCAGGGGCCTGACAGGGTTCACAGATACGCAGTATTTT.

V usage is TRBV4-1 and J usage is TRBJ1-2; D is possibly TRBD1 (5 bases). V lost 2 bases to trimming and J lost 3 bases, with 19 bases between them. The CDR3 loop spans 17 amino acids. Per the germline V gene, CDR1 is MGHRA and CDR2 is YSYEKL. CDR3 in DNA: TGCGCCAGCAGCCAATCCCGTTTTTTAGGGGCTGACTATGGCTACACCTTC. Its protein is CASSQSRFLGADYGYTF.

The chain couples TRBV2 to TRBJ1-2, with no clear D. V was cut by 4 bases and J by 0 bases, with 6 bases left in between. The CDR3 has 13 amino acids. Germline V lookup: CDR1 SNHLY, CDR2 FYNNEI. The CDR3 DNA is TGTGCCAGCAGTGGGACCGCTAACTATGGCTACACCTTC. Its protein is CASSGTANYGYTF.

CDR3 protein: CASSPLRGYGYTF. The CDR3 DNA reads TGTGCCAGCAGCCCCCTGCGGGGCTATGGCTACACCTTC. J is TRBJ1-2 and V is TRBV14; D unclear. V gave up 4 bases and J gave up 4 bases, with 10 bases separating them. CDR1 SGHDN and CDR2 FVKESK come from the germline V gene. The CDR3 is made up of 13 amino acids.

The V gene is TRBV12-5, the J gene TRBJ2-5; TRBD2 matches 15 bases. J lost 2 bases, V lost 6 bases, and 10 bases had no gene match. The CDR3 spans 18 residues. Germline CDR1 LGHNT, CDR2 FRNRAP. This CDR3 reads CASGPGTSGGPRQETQYF. The DNA for the CDR3 is TGTGCTAGTGGCCCAGGGACTAGCGGGGGGCCGAGACAAGAGACCCAGTACTTC.

The V gene is TRBV6-5, the J gene TRBJ1-4; D is perhaps TRBD1 (5 bases). The CDR3 runs 13 residues. Germline values: CDR1 MNHEY, CDR2 SVGAGI. Trimming stripped 6 bases from V and 8 bases from J, with 13 bases between. The CDR3 DNA reads TGTGCCAGCAGGCCGGGGGGTGGGGAAAAACTGTTTTTT. Translation gives CASRPGGGEKLFF.

V is TRBV11-2 and J is TRBJ1-1; 7 bases match TRBD1. The CDR3 totals 15 residues. Looked up from germline, CDR1 is SGHAT and CDR2 is FQNNGV. V lost 3 bases and J lost 7; bases outside the gene matches: 11. CDR3 DNA sequence: TGTGCCAGCAGCTTTTTTCGGCAGGGGGGATTTGAAGCTTTCTTT. Its protein is CASSFFRQGGFEAFF.

This clone was observed a single time. The chain uses TRBV19 and TRBJ1-2, with TRBD1 as a possible D gene (6 bases). This CDR3 spans 15 amino acids. V lost 3 bases and J lost 0, with 11 bases in between. Looked up from germline, CDR1 is LNHDA and CDR2 is SQIVND (reference sequence). Here the CDR3 reads CASSISTGPNYGYTF. CDR3 DNA: TGTGCCAGTAGTATTTCGACAGGTCCTAACTATGGCTACACCTTC.

A few counts support this clone. The gene calls are TRBV6-5 and TRBJ1-2; tentative D call: TRBD1 (5 bases). Deletions cut 5 bases from V and 5 bases from J, with 9 bases between. Germline V gene sequence: CDR1 MNHEY, CDR2 SVGAGI. The CDR3 has 12 residues. The CDR3 spells CASSQDRYGYTF. The CDR3 DNA sequence: TGTGCCAGCAGTCAAGACAGATATGGCTACACCTTC.

This clone was seen a handful of times. The chain links TRBV5-8 to TRBJ2-2; possibly TRBD2 for D (6 bases). CDR3 size: 12 residues. Trimming removed 4 bases from V and 15 bases from J, with 16 bases in between. Germline V gene lookup returns CDR1 SGHTS and CDR2 YDEGEE. The CDR3 DNA reads as TGTGCCAGCAGCAGAGCGACCCGGAGGGTGTTTTTT. Protein sequence: CASSRATRRVFF.